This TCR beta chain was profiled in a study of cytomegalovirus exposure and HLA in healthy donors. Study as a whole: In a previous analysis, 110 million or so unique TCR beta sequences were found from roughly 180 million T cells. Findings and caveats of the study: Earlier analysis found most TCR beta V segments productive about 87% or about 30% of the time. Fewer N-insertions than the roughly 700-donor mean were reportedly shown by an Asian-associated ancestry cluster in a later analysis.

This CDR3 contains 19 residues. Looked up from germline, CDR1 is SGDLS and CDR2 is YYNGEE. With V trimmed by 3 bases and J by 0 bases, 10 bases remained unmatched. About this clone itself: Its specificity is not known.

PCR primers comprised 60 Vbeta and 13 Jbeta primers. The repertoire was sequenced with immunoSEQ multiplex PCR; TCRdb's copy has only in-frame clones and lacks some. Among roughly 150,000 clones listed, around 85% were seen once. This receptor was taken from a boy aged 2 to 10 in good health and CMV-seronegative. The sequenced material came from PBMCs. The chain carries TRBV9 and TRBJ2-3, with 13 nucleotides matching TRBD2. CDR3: CASSAWTSGGVYSTDTQYF. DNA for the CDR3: TGTGCCAGCAGCGCGTGGACTAGCGGGGGCGTCTATAGCACAGATACGCAGTATTTT.